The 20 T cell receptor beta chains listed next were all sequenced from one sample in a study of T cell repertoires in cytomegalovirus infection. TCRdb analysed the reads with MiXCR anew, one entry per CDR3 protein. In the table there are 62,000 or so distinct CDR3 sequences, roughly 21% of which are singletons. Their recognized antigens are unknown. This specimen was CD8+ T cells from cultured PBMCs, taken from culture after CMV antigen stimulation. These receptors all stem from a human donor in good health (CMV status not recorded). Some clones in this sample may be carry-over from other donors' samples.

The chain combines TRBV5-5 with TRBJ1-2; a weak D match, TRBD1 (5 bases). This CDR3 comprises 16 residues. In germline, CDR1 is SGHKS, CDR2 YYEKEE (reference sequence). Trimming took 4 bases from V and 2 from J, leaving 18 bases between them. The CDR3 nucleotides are TGTGCCAGCAGCCGTAGGAACAGGTCAATGAACTATGGCTACACCTTC. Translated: CASSRRNRSMNYGYTF.

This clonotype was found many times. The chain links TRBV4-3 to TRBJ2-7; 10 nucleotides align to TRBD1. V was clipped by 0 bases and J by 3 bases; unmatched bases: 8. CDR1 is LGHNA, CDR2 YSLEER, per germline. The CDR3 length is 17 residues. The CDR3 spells CASSQDIGTGDNYEQYF. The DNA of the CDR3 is TGCGCCAGCAGCCAAGATATTGGGACAGGGGACAACTACGAGCAGTACTTC.

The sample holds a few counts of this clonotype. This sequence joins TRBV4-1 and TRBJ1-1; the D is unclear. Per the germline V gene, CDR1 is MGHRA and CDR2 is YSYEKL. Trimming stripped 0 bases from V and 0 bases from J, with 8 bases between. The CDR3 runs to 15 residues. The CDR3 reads CASSQDMRVNTEAFF. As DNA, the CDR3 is TGCGCCAGCAGCCAAGATATGAGAGTGAACACTGAAGCTTTCTTT.

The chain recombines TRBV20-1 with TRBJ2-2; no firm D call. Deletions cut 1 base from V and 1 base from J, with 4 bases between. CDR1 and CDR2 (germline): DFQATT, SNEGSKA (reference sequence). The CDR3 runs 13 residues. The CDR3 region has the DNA TGCAGTGCTAGAGCTCAGAACACCGGGGAGCTGTTTTTT. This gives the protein CSARAQNTGELFF.

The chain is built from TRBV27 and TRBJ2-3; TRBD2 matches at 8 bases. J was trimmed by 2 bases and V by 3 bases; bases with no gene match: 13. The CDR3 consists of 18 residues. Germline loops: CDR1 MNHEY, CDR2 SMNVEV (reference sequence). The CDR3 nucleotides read TGTGCCAGCAGTTTCGTTCGGGTTACGGGGGGGGCCACAGATACGCAGTATTTT. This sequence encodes CASSFVRVTGGATDTQYF.

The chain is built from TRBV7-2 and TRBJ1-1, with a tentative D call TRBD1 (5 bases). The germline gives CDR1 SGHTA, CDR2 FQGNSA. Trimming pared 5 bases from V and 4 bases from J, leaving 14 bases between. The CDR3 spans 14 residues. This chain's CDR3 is CASSRQGVGTEAFF. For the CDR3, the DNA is TGTGCCAGCAGCCGGCAGGGTGTGGGCACTGAAGCTTTCTTT.

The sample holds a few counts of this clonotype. CDR3 nucleotides: TGTGCCAGCAGCAACGAAGTAGAGGGGGCGACTGAAGCTTTCTTT. Translating gives CASSNEVEGATEAFF. This sequence joins TRBV7-9 and TRBJ1-1; 7 nucleotides agree with TRBD1. The CDR3 has 15 residues. Germline loops: CDR1 SEHNR, CDR2 FQNEAQ (reference sequence). With 5 bases clipped from V and 5 bases from J, the junction kept 11 bases outside the gene matches. Using reference TRBV7-9 and TRBJ1-1 for the parts outside the CDR3, the full variable domain is DTGVSQNPRHKITKRGQNVTFRCDPISEHNRLYWYRQTLGQGPEFLTYFQNEAQLEKSRLLSDRFSAERPKGSFSTLEIQRTEQGDSAMYLCASSNEVEGATEAFFGQGTRLTVV.

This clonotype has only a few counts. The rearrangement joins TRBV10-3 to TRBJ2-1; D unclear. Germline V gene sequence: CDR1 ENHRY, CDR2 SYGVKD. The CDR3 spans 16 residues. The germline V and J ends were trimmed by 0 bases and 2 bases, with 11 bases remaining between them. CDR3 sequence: CAISESQLPTYNEQFF. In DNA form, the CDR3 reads TGTGCCATCAGTGAGTCTCAGTTGCCGACCTACAATGAGCAGTTCTTC.

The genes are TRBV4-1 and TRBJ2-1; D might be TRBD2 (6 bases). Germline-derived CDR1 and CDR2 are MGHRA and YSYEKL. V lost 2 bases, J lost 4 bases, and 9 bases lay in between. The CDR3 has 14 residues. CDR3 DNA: TGCGCCAGCAGCCAATCCCGGGGGTACAATGAGCAGTTCTTC. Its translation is CASSQSRGYNEQFF.

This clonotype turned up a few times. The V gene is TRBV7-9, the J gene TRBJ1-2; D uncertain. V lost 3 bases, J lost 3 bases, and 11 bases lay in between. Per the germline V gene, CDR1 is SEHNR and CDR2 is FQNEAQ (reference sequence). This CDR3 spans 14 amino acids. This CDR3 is CASSFGSVDYGYTF. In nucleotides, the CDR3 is TGTGCCAGCAGCTTCGGGAGCGTGGACTATGGCTACACCTTC.

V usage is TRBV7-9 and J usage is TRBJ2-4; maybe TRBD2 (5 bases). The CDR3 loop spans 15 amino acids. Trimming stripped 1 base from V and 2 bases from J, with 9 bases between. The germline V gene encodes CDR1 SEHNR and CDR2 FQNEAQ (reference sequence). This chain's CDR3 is CASSLGGWTKNIQYF. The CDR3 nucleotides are TGTGCCAGCAGCTTAGGAGGGTGGACCAAAAACATTCAGTACTTC.

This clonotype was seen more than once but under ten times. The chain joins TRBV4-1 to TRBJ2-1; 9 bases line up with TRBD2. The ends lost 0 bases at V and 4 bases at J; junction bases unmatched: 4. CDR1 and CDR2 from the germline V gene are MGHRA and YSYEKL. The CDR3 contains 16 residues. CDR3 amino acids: CASSQESLAGYNEQFF. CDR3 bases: TGCGCCAGCAGCCAAGAGTCGCTAGCGGGGTACAATGAGCAGTTCTTC.

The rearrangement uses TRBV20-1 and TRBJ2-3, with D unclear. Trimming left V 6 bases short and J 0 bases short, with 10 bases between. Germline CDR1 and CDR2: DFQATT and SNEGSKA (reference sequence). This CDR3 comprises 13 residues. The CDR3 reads CSALLPSTDTQYF. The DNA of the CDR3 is TGCAGTGCCCTACTTCCTAGCACAGATACGCAGTATTTT.

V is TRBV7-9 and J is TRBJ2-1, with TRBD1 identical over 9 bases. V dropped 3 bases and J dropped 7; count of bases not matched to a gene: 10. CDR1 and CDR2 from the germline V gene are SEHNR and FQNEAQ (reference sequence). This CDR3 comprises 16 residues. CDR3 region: CASSFPLGTGKNEQFF. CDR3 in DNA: TGTGCCAGCAGCTTCCCCCTCGGGACAGGGAAAAATGAGCAGTTCTTC.

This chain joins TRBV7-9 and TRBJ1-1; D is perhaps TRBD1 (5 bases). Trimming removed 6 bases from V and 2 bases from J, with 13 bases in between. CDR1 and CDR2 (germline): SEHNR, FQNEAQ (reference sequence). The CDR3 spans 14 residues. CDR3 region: CASRPSGANTEAFF. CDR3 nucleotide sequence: TGTGCCAGCAGGCCGTCCGGGGCCAACACTGAAGCTTTCTTT. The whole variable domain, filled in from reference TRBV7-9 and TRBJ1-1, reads DTGVSQNPRHKITKRGQNVTFRCDPISEHNRLYWYRQTLGQGPEFLTYFQNEAQLEKSRLLSDRFSAERPKGSFSTLEIQRTEQGDSAMYLCASRPSGANTEAFFGQGTRLTVV.

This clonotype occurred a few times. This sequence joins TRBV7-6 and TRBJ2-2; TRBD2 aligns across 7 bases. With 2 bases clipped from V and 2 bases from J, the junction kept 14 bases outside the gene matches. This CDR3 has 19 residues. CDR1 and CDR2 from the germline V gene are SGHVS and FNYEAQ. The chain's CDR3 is CASSLMRSSGALNTGELFF. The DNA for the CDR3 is TGTGCCAGCAGCTTAATGAGGTCTAGCGGCGCCCTAAACACCGGGGAGCTGTTTTTT.

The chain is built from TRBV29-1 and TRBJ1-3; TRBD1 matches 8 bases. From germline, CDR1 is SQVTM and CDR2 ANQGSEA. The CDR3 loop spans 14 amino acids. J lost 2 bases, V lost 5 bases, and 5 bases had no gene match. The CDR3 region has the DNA TGCAGCGTTCCAGAACAGGGGGCTGGAAACACCATATATTTT. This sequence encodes CSVPEQGAGNTIYF. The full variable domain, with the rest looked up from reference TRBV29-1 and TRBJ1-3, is SAVISQKPSRDICQRGTSLTIQCQVDSQVTMMFWYRQQPGQSLTLIATANQGSEATYESGFVIDKFPISRPNLTFSTLTVSNMSPEDSSIYLCSVPEQGAGNTIYFGEGSWLTVV.

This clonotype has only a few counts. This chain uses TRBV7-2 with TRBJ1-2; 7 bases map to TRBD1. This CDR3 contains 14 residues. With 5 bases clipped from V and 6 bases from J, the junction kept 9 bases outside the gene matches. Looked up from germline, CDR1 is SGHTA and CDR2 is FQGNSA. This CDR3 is CASSPRQGVHGYTF. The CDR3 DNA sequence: TGTGCCAGCAGCCCGAGGCAGGGGGTTCATGGCTACACCTTC. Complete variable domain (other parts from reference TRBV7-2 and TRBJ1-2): GAGVSQSPSNKVTEKGKDVELRCDPISGHTALYWYRQSLGQGLEFLIYFQGNSAPDKSGLPSDRFSAERTGGSVSTLTIQRTQQEDSAVYLCASSPRQGVHGYTFGSGTRLTVV.

As DNA, the CDR3 is TGTGCCAGCAGCTCGACCCGTGGGGTGGTAGCCAAAAACATTCAGTACTTC. Its translation: CASSSTRGVVAKNIQYF. The rearrangement uses TRBV7-9 and TRBJ2-4; D is unclear. In germline, CDR1 is SEHNR, CDR2 FQNEAQ (reference sequence). The CDR3 is 17 residues long. V was shortened by 4 bases and J by 0 bases, with 16 bases between the two germline ends.

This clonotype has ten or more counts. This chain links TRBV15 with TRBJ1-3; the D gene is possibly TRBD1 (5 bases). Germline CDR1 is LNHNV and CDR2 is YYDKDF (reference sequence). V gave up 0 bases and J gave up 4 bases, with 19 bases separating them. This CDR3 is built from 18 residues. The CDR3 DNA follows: TGTGCCACCAGCAGAGATGGGACGGGGGAGTTGCGCGGAAACACCATATATTTT. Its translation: CATSRDGTGELRGNTIYF.